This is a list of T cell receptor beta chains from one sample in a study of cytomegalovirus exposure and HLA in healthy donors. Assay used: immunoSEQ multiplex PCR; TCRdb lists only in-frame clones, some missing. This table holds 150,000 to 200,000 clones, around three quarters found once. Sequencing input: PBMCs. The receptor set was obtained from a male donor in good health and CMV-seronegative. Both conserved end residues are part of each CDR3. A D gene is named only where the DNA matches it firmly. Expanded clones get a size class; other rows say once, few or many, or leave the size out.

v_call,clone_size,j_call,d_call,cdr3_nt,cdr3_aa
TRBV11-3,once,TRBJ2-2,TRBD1,TGTGCCAGCAGCCAGGACAGGGGAAACACCGGGGAGCTGTTTTTT,CASSQDRGNTGELFF
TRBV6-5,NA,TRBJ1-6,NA,TGTGCCAGCAGTCGAAGCCGCTCCTATAATTCACCCCTCCACTTT,CASSRSRSYNSPLHF
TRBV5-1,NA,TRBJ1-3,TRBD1,TGCGCCAGCAGCCCTGGCGGGCCCGGGACAGGCGGAAACACCATATATTTT,CASSPGGPGTGGNTIYF
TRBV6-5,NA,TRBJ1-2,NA,TGTGCCAGCAGTTACGGTCAGGGTAGCTACACCTTC,CASSYGQGSYTF
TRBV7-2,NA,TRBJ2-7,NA,TGTGCCAGCAGCTTAGATAGGACAGTGATACGGGAGTACTTC,CASSLDRTVIREYF
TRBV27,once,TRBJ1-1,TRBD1,TGTGCCAGCAATCGACAGGGGGCCGGCACTGAAGCTTTCTTT,CASNRQGAGTEAFF
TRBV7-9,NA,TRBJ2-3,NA,TGTGCCAGCAGCTACATCACAGATACGCAGTATTTT,CASSYITDTQYF
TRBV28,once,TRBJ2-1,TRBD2,TGTGCCAGCAGTTTGACTAGCGGCTCCTACAATGAGCAGTTCTTC,CASSLTSGSYNEQFF
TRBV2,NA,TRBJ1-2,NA,TGTGCCGACCGACAGATCCCCTATGGCTACACCTTC,CADRQIPYGYTF
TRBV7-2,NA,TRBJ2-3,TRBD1,TGTGCCAGCAGCTTAGTTGGGACAGGGGGGGGAGATACGCAGTATTTT,CASSLVGTGGGDTQYF
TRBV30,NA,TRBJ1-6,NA,TGTGCCGGGGGCCCAGGAAGGTCCTATAATTCACCCCTCCACTTT,CAGGPGRSYNSPLHF
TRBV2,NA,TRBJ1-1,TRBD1,TGTGCCAGCAGGGGGGAAGGACAGGGGTGGTTGGTGGACACTGAAGCTTTCTTT,CASRGEGQGWLVDTEAFF
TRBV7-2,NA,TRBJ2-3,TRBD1,TGTGCCAGCAGCCTATCGGCCGGGACAGATAGCCAATTT,CASSLSAGTDSQF
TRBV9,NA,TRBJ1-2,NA,TGTGCCAGCAGCTCGAGTGGAGGTCGGGGAAGTAATGGCTACACCTTC,CASSSSGGRGSNGYTF
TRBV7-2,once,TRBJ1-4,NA,TGTGCCAGCAGCCCCCAAGTCGGTAATGAAAAACTGTTTTTT,CASSPQVGNEKLFF